This T cell receptor (beta chain) was captured in a study of T cells in tuberculosis. Across the study: Sequenced TCRs come from CD1B-GMM tetramer-binding T cells.

The CDR3 is made up of 15 amino acids. The germline V gene has CDR1 SGDLS and CDR2 YYNGEE. Trimming took 0 bases from V and 6 from J; bases not matched to a gene: 8. Thawed, overnight-rested PBMC were stained with GMM-loaded CD1B tetramer, viability dye and anti-CD3, then sorted. CD1B tetramers were loaded with Rhodococcus equi-derived C32 glucose monomycolate. Chain pairing is unknown; alpha and beta were sequenced separately. The assay was immunoSEQ multiplex PCR, and TCRdb's table has in-frame clones only and misses some. The sample has about 58,000 clones, approximately 91% seen once. The sample comprised CD1b-GMM tetramer-negative cells sorted from PBMCs. This receptor was identified in an adult woman with latent tuberculosis. The chain employs TRBV9 and TRBJ2-7; 8 bases line up with TRBD2. CDR3 nucleotide sequence: TGTGCCAGCAGCGTAGGCGTGGGACTAGGAGGCGAGCAGTACTTC. It is translated as CASSVGVGLGGEQYF.